The subject of this entry is one TCR beta chain. Its antigen remains unidentified. The data stem from a study of long-term antiretroviral therapy in people with HIV. Treatment locations for all participants with HIV were in the United States. Every sample had roughly 1-11 million cryopreserved PBMC in it before DNA extraction. Losses at the gene ends were 5 bases for V and 2 bases for J; bases not matched to a gene: 3. CDR3 length: 14 amino acids. In germline, CDR1 is MNHEY, CDR2 SVGAGI. Survey-level immunoSEQ v3.0 assays were run. The target of sequencing was roughly 40,000-50,000 T-cell genomes per sample. The data were produced by immunoSEQ multiplex PCR, yet TCRdb's version contains in-frame clones alone and is incomplete. Of approximately 25,000 clones detected, 84% appear once; the ten largest clones hold roughly 2.3%. Study-wide points: Relative to control repertoires, HIV repertoires exhibited narrower CDR3 length ranges.

The material was unsorted PBMCs, obtained 3 years after starting antiretroviral therapy. This rearrangement joins TRBV6-5 to TRBJ1-1; TRBD1 matches 9 bases. This clonotype was obtained from a man between 50 and 59 years old with HIV. The CDR3 loop reads CASSQGQGNTEAFF. In DNA, the CDR3 is TGTGCCAGCAGTCAGGGACAGGGCAACACTGAAGCTTTCTTT.